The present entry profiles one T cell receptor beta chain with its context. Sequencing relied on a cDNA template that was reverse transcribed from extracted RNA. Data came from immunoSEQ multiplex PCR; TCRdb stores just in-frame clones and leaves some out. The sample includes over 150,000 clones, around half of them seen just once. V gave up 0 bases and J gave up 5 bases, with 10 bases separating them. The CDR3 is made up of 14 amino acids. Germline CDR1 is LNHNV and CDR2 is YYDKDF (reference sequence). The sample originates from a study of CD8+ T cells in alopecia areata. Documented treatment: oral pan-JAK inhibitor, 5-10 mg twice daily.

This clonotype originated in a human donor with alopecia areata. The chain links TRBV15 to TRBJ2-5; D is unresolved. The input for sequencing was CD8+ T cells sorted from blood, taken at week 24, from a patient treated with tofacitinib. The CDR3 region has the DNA TGTGCCACCAGCAGAGATCTTGGGTCGGAGACCCAGTACTTC. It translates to CATSRDLGSETQYF.